The 30 T cell receptor beta chains below were found in one sample sequenced in a study of cytomegalovirus exposure and HLA in healthy donors. The PCR made use of 60 Vbeta and 13 Jbeta primers. The protocol was immunoSEQ multiplex PCR, while the TCRdb copy is restricted to in-frame clones and leaves out a portion. Here the sample spans some 150,000 clones, around 73% being singletons. The specimen was PBMCs. Every receptor here comes from a human donor in good health.

On this clone: At one of its ends the junction is not consistent with the germline gene, which may arise from a read error. The chain couples TRBV7-9 to TRBJ2-7; 9 nucleotides agree with TRBD2. This CDR3 comprises 17 residues. Germline V gene lookup returns CDR1 SEHNR and CDR2 FQNEAQ (reference sequence). Written as DNA, the CDR3 is TGTTCCAGCAGCTTAGGGACTGACGGACTAGCGAACTACGAGCAGTACTTC. This sequence encodes CSSSLGTDGLANYEQYF.

The J gene is TRBJ1-5, the V gene TRBV11-3; TRBD1 might be the D (6 bases). The CDR3 contains 16 residues. V lost 5 bases, J lost 0 bases, and 14 bases lay in between. Germline V gene data show CDR1 as SGHNT and CDR2 as YENEEA. Here the CDR3 reads CASSPDSTYSNQPQHF. The DNA of the CDR3 is TGTGCCAGCAGCCCGGACAGCACTTATAGCAATCAGCCCCAGCATTTT.

The J gene is TRBJ2-7, the V gene TRBV9, with D unclear. Trimming cost V 2 bases and J 7 bases, with 4 bases left between them. The CDR3 loop spans 10 amino acids. Per germline, CDR1 SGDLS and CDR2 YYNGEE. DNA of the CDR3: TGTGCCAGCAGCGTCCCGGAGCAGTACTTC. It codes for CASSVPEQYF.

The chain recombines TRBV6-1 with TRBJ1-5, with D tentatively TRBD1 (6 bases). V lost 2 bases to trimming and J lost 1 base, with 9 bases between them. The CDR3 consists of 15 residues. The germline V gene has CDR1 MNHNS and CDR2 SASEGT. The CDR3 spells CASSEPQGSNQPQHF. DNA of the CDR3: TGTGCCAGCAGTGAACCCCAGGGGAGCAATCAGCCCCAGCATTTT.

The chain joins TRBV19 to TRBJ2-7; 7 nucleotides align to TRBD1. The germline V gene has CDR1 LNHDA and CDR2 SQIVND (reference sequence). The CDR3 consists of 14 residues. With 5 bases clipped from V and 2 bases from J, the junction kept 6 bases outside the gene matches. CDR3 sequence: CASSRRDRAYEQYF. Here the CDR3 DNA reads TGTGCCAGTAGTCGACGGGACAGAGCCTACGAGCAGTACTTC.

V usage is TRBV30 and J usage is TRBJ1-5; D remains ambiguous. Trimming removed 3 bases from V and 4 bases from J, with 10 bases in between. This CDR3 has 13 residues. The V gene's germline CDR1 is GTSNPN and CDR2 SVGIG (reference sequence). In nucleotides, the CDR3 is TGTGCCTGGAGGGAGTCTCTGAATCAGCCCCAGCATTTT. Translated, it gives CAWRESLNQPQHF.

In its sample, this clone was seen a few times. The rearrangement links TRBV18 to TRBJ2-5; 7 bases map to TRBD2. With 1 base clipped from V and 2 bases from J, the junction kept 7 bases outside the gene matches. The germline V gene has CDR1 KGHSH and CDR2 LQKENI. The CDR3 length is 16 residues. The CDR3 sequence: CASSPRLADLQETQYF. The CDR3 DNA reads TGTGCCAGCTCACCACGGCTAGCGGATCTTCAAGAGACCCAGTACTTC.

This chain joins TRBV13 and TRBJ2-7; TRBD1 matches at 11 bases. The J segment lost 6 bases and the V segment lost 5 bases, leaving 6 bases of the junction unmatched. The CDR3 is 14 amino acids. Per the germline V gene, CDR1 is PRHDT and CDR2 is FYEKMQ (reference sequence). In DNA, the CDR3 is TGTGCCAGCAGCCCGGACAGGGGGCGCAGCGAGCAGTACTTC. Translated: CASSPDRGRSEQYF.

The V call is TRBV4-1, the J call TRBJ2-3; maybe TRBD2 (6 bases). The ends were cut back, 0 bases at V and 0 bases at J, with 22 bases in the middle. Germline CDR1 MGHRA, CDR2 YSYEKL. This CDR3 is built from 20 residues. In nucleotides, the CDR3 is TGCGCCAGCAGCCAAGAAGCTCCGGGTGCCCTAGCGACTAGCACAGATACGCAGTATTTT. Translating it yields CASSQEAPGALATSTDTQYF.

V and J are TRBV7-3 and TRBJ2-5, with TRBD2 identical over 7 bases. CDR1 and CDR2 from the germline V gene are SGHTA and FQGTGA. The CDR3 covers 14 residues. J lost 7 bases, V lost 5 bases, and 10 bases had no gene match. CDR3 DNA sequence: TGTGCCAGCAGCCCAACCCTAGCGGTGAGGACCCAGTACTTC. It specifies CASSPTLAVRTQYF.

Details on this clone: Other DNA sequences in the same sample also yield this CDR3. This chain connects TRBV5-1 to TRBJ1-2; 8 bases match TRBD1. CDR1 and CDR2 from the germline V gene are SGHRS and YFSETQ. The CDR3 runs 14 residues. V shed 2 bases, J shed 2 bases, and the junction held 2 bases outside the gene matches. The CDR3 DNA reads TGCGCCAGCAGCTTAGGACAGGGAAACTATGGCTACACCTTC. As protein: CASSLGQGNYGYTF.

CDR3 nucleotides: TGTGCCAGCAGCTTGGAGGAGACCAACTATGGCTACACCTTC. Its translation is CASSLEETNYGYTF. V is TRBV5-6 and J is TRBJ1-2; no firm D call. V was shortened by 0 bases and J by 2 bases, with 8 bases between the two germline ends. The germline gives CDR1 SGHDT, CDR2 YYEEEE. The CDR3 is 14 amino acids.

In its sample, this clone was seen once. The genes are TRBV7-9 and TRBJ2-3; 14 bases match TRBD2. Germline trimming cut 5 bases from V and 5 bases from J; bases unmatched to any gene: 3. The germline V gene encodes CDR1 SEHNR and CDR2 FQNEAQ (reference sequence). CDR3 length equals 15 residues. The CDR3 is CASSQGTSGGDTQYF. The CDR3 DNA sequence: TGTGCCAGCAGCCAGGGGACTAGCGGGGGAGATACGCAGTATTTT.

The rearrangement links TRBV7-6 to TRBJ2-1; D is undetermined. Trimming removed 5 bases from V and 5 bases from J, with 13 bases in between. This CDR3 has 14 residues. CDR1 and CDR2 (germline): SGHVS, FNYEAQ. In nucleotides, the CDR3 is TGTGCCAGCAGCCGAGTGTTAGCTAACAATGAGCAGTTCTTC. Amino acid sequence: CASSRVLANNEQFF. Full variable domain (rest looked up from reference TRBV7-6 and TRBJ2-1): GAGVSQSPRYKVTKRGQDVALRCDPISGHVSLYWYRQALGQGPEFLTYFNYEAQQDKSGLPNDRFSAERPEGSISTLTIQRTEQRDSAMYRCASSRVLANNEQFFGPGTRLTVL.

The chain joins TRBV29-1 to TRBJ2-3, with 13 bases aligning to TRBD2. The CDR3 is 16 amino acids. Germline-derived CDR1 and CDR2 are SQVTM and ANQGSEA. Germline trimming cut 2 bases from V and 8 bases from J; bases unmatched to any gene: 10. The CDR3 here is CSVEPRLAGGSFTQYF. Written as DNA, the CDR3 is TGCAGCGTTGAACCTCGACTAGCGGGAGGTTCTTTTACGCAGTATTTT.

The CDR3 sequence: CASSRRRGQSNQPQHF. In DNA, the CDR3 is TGTGCCAGCAGCCGCCGTAGGGGACAGAGCAATCAGCCCCAGCATTTT. The chain uses TRBV28 and TRBJ1-5; 7 bases align to TRBD1. The ends lost 6 bases at V and 1 base at J; junction bases unmatched: 9. From germline, CDR1 is MDHEN and CDR2 SYDVKM. The CDR3 spans 16 residues.

This clone turned up a few times. This chain connects TRBV30 to TRBJ2-5, with TRBD1 as a possible D gene (6 bases). Germline loops: CDR1 GTSNPN, CDR2 SVGIG (reference sequence). The CDR3 totals 13 residues. Trimming took 7 bases from V and 3 from J, leaving 15 bases between them. CDR3 loop: CAYRRGREETQYF. CDR3 coding DNA: TGTGCCTACAGAAGGGGGAGAGAAGAGACCCAGTACTTC.

This chain uses TRBV4-1 with TRBJ2-7; 9 bases are a match to TRBD1. V lost 2 bases and J lost 5; bases outside the gene matches: 7. CDR3 length: 15 residues. The germline V gene encodes CDR1 MGHRA and CDR2 YSYEKL. The CDR3 spells CASSQRGQGGNEQYF. For the CDR3, the DNA is TGCGCCAGCAGCCAAAGGGGACAGGGTGGAAACGAGCAGTACTTC.

The V call is TRBV28, the J call TRBJ2-7; D perhaps matches TRBD2 (7 bases). The CDR3 has 14 amino acids. The germline V gene has CDR1 MDHEN and CDR2 SYDVKM. Trimming removed 3 bases from V and 6 bases from J, with 15 bases in between. CDR3 loop: CASSLRGGPIEQYF. CDR3 coding DNA: TGTGCCAGCAGTTTGAGGGGGGGGCCGATCGAGCAGTACTTC.

The rearrangement uses TRBV5-1 and TRBJ1-1; a weak D match, TRBD1 (6 bases). This CDR3 is built from 15 residues. CDR1 is SGHRS and CDR2 is YFSETQ in the germline V gene. The germline V and J ends were trimmed by 2 bases and 3 bases, with 14 bases remaining between them. The CDR3 DNA reads TGCGCCAGCAGCTTAATAAGACAGGCGGACACTGAAGCTTTCTTT. Protein sequence: CASSLIRQADTEAFF.

The chain couples TRBV28 to TRBJ1-4; D might be TRBD1 (6 bases). Trimming removed 6 bases at V and 5 bases at J, with 10 bases between. Germline CDR1 MDHEN, CDR2 SYDVKM. The CDR3 is 13 residues long. The CDR3 region is CASRRTGNEKLFF. The CDR3 nucleotides read TGTGCCAGCAGACGTACAGGGAATGAAAAACTGTTTTTT.

This rearrangement joins TRBV4-1 to TRBJ2-7; unclear D gene. V shed 3 bases and J shed 2 bases, with 14 bases lying between them. Germline V gene lookup returns CDR1 MGHRA and CDR2 YSYEKL. This CDR3 contains 15 residues. Here the CDR3 DNA reads TGCGCCAGCAGCCAGGCGGTCCGATCGCCCTACGAGCAGTACTTC. It is translated as CASSQAVRSPYEQYF.

CDR3 region: CASSVAGSHSSYNEQFF. In nucleotides, the CDR3 is TGTGCCAGCAGCGTAGCTGGGAGCCATAGCTCCTACAATGAGCAGTTCTTC. V gene TRBV9 combines with J gene TRBJ2-1, with D tentatively TRBD2 (5 bases). The CDR3 sequence is 17 residues long. Looked up from germline, CDR1 is SGDLS and CDR2 is YYNGEE. Trimming pared 0 bases from V and 0 bases from J, leaving 13 bases between.

This sequence joins TRBV18 and TRBJ2-5; no firm D call. The germline V gene encodes CDR1 KGHSH and CDR2 LQKENI. V lost 3 bases to trimming and J lost 1 base, with 6 bases between them. CDR3 size: 13 residues. The DNA of the CDR3 is TGTGCCAGCTCACCTAACTTCCAAGAGACCCAGTACTTC. Translating it yields CASSPNFQETQYF.

The J gene is TRBJ2-3, the V gene TRBV7-9, with 8 bases identical to TRBD2. V lost 5 bases and J lost 0; bases outside the gene matches: 4. Germline V gives CDR1 SEHNR, CDR2 FQNEAQ (reference sequence). The CDR3 spans 15 residues. The CDR3, as DNA: TGTGCCAGCAGCACTAGCGGAACGAGCACAGATACGCAGTATTTT. Its protein is CASSTSGTSTDTQYF.

This sequence joins TRBV28 and TRBJ1-3; TRBD1 aligns across 7 bases. Trimming cost V 2 bases and J 3 bases; bases outside gene matches: 4. Per germline, CDR1 MDHEN and CDR2 SYDVKM. This CDR3 is 15 amino acids long. CDR3 nucleotides: TGTGCCAGCAGTTTAGGGCCAGGGGGTGGAAACACCATATATTTT. Its translation: CASSLGPGGGNTIYF.

The rearrangement links TRBV11-2 to TRBJ2-7, with 10 bases fitting TRBD2. Germline-derived CDR1 and CDR2 are SGHAT and FQNNGV. The trim removed 4 bases at V and 2 bases at J, leaving 8 bases unmatched. This CDR3 is built from 16 residues. The CDR3 loop reads CASSSLKLAGAYEQYF. The CDR3 DNA reads as TGTGCCAGCAGCTCGCTCAAGCTAGCGGGGGCCTACGAGCAGTACTTC.

The chain employs TRBV30 and TRBJ2-5; TRBD1 matches 7 bases. The ends lost 3 bases at V and 3 bases at J; junction bases unmatched: 19. The CDR3 runs to 18 residues. Germline assignment: CDR1 GTSNPN and CDR2 SVGIG (reference sequence). CDR3: CAWRTGKSYLVVEETQYF. The CDR3 nucleotides read TGTGCCTGGAGGACAGGGAAGTCCTATCTGGTTGTTGAAGAGACCCAGTACTTC.

The chain couples TRBV6-1 to TRBJ2-7; 13 positions agree with TRBD2. V trimming: 11 bases; J trimming: 5 bases; junction bases outside the gene matches: 9. Looked up from germline, CDR1 is MNHNS and CDR2 is SASEGT. The CDR3 contains 14 residues. The CDR3 region has the DNA TGTGCCTCGGTAATAGGACTAGCGGGAGACGAGCAGTACTTC. Protein: CASVIGLAGDEQYF.

This clone was found a few times. The CDR3 here is CASSLLTGDTEAFF. The CDR3 DNA follows: TGTGCCAGCAGTTTACTGACAGGGGACACTGAAGCTTTCTTT. This chain uses TRBV27 with TRBJ1-1; 8 positions agree with TRBD1. Germline CDR1 and CDR2: MNHEY and SMNVEV (reference sequence). The CDR3 runs to 14 residues. Trimming removed 2 bases from V and 3 bases from J; junction bases left unmatched: 2.